Presented here are 8 T cell receptor beta chains from one specimen sequenced in a study of spatial heterogeneity in lung cancer. Study conclusions and caveats: Tumor mutation count correlated with how many alpha and beta TCRs expanded intratumorally.

Time point of the sample: sample taken at primary tumor resection. Via MiXCR, TCRdb re-called the 5' RACE reads, giving one row per CDR3 protein. Among 3,000 to 3,500 distinct CDR3 sequences listed, more than 15% were seen once. These receptors' antigens are unknown. The material was lung tumor tissue, obtained at surgery. The receptors here all came from a male donor with early-stage non-small cell lung cancer.

V usage is TRBV29-1 and J usage is TRBJ1-2; the D gene is possibly TRBD1 (5 bases). The V and J ends lost 3 bases and 8 bases respectively, with 13 bases between them. This CDR3 has 12 amino acids. Germline lookup yields CDR1 SQVTM and CDR2 ANQGSEA. The CDR3 region is CSVDGGKGGYTF. The CDR3 coding sequence is TGCAGCGTTGATGGGGGGAAGGGAGGCTACACCTTC.

This clonotype is medium-sized (0.01 to 0.1%) within its sample. The V and J genes are TRBV6-5 and TRBJ2-1; D perhaps matches TRBD1 (6 bases). CDR1 and CDR2 from the germline V gene are MNHEY and SVGAGI. The length of the CDR3 is 11 residues. Trimming pared 10 bases from V and 10 bases from J, leaving 14 bases between. CDR3 coding DNA: TGTGCCACCCGACAGGCTTTGGAGCAGTTCTTC. It translates to CATRQALEQFF.

This clonotype is categorized as medium-sized. The J gene is TRBJ2-2, the V gene TRBV3-1, with a tentative D call TRBD2 (5 bases). V shed 4 bases and J shed 7 bases, with 16 bases lying between them. The CDR3 extends over 15 amino acids. Germline CDR1 is LGHDT and CDR2 is YNNKEL (reference sequence). CDR3 sequence: CASSPPSLGGGELFF. In nucleotides, the CDR3 is TGTGCCAGCAGCCCACCCTCGTTAGGAGGCGGGGAGCTGTTTTTT.

V is TRBV7-3 and J is TRBJ2-3, with TRBD2 as a possible D gene (6 bases). V was clipped by 5 bases and J by 4 bases, with 16 bases between them. The CDR3 runs to 15 residues. Germline V CDR1 and CDR2: SGHTA, FQGTGA. This CDR3 is CASSPRALASDTQYF. As DNA, the CDR3 is TGTGCCAGCAGCCCCAGAGCCCTAGCGTCAGATACGCAGTATTTT. The full variable domain, with the rest looked up from reference TRBV7-3 and TRBJ2-3, is GAGVSQTPSNKVTEKGKYVELRCDPISGHTALYWYRQSLGQGPEFLIYFQGTGAADDSGLPNDRFFAVRPEGSVSTLKIQRTERGDSAVYLCASSPRALASDTQYFGPGTRLTVL.

This clonotype is labeled as medium-sized. CDR3 sequence reads: CASSWKENQPQHF. In nucleotides, the CDR3 is TGTGCCAGCAGTTGGAAAGAGAATCAGCCCCAGCATTTT. This chain joins TRBV6-2 or TRBV6-3 and TRBJ1-5, with D hard to call. The CDR3 has 13 residues. Trimming stripped 4 bases from V and 4 bases from J, with 8 bases between. Looked up from germline, CDR1 is MNHEY and CDR2 is SVGEGT.

Relative to its sample, this clonotype is medium-sized. This chain connects TRBV27 to TRBJ2-6, with 9 bases fitting TRBD2. CDR3 length: 22 amino acids. The junction had 18 bases not matched to a gene; V was cut back by 0 bases and J by 3 bases. In germline, CDR1 is MNHEY, CDR2 SMNVEV (reference sequence). CDR3 bases: TGTGCCAGCAGTTTATCGATAATGGAGGTGGTAGCGGGAGAGGATGGGGCCAACGTCCTGACTTTC. Translating gives CASSLSIMEVVAGEDGANVLTF.

In its sample, this clonotype is medium-sized (0.01 to 0.1%). The chain recombines TRBV20-1 with TRBJ2-7; TRBD1 aligns across 9 bases. Germline V gives CDR1 DFQATT, CDR2 SNEGSKA (reference sequence). V shed 3 bases and J 6 bases; nucleotides not matched to a gene: 12. The CDR3 contains 15 residues. CDR3: CSASLPGQGPREQYF. DNA of the CDR3: TGCAGTGCTAGCCTCCCGGGACAGGGACCCCGCGAGCAGTACTTC.

V usage is TRBV20-1 and J usage is TRBJ2-2, with 7 bases that match TRBD1. The CDR3 sequence is 14 residues long. V dropped 5 bases and J dropped 4; count of bases not matched to a gene: 7. Germline values: CDR1 DFQATT, CDR2 SNEGSKA (reference sequence). CDR3 nucleotide sequence: TGCAGTGCTGTAGCCGGGACAGCCACCGGGGAGCTGTTTTTT. Translation: CSAVAGTATGELFF.